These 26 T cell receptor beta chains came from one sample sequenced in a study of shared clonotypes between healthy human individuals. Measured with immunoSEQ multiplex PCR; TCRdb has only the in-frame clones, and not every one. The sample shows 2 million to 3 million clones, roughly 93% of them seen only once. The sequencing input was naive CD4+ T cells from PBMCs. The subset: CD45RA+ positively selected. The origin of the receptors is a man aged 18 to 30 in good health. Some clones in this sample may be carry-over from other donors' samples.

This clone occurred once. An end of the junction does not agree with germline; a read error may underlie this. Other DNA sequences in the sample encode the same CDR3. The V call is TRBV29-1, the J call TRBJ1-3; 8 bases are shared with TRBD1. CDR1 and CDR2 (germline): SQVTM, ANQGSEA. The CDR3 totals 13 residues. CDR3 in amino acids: CSGRGQNTGELFF. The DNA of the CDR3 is TGCAGCGGCAGGGGGCAGAACACCGGGGAGCTGTTTTTC.

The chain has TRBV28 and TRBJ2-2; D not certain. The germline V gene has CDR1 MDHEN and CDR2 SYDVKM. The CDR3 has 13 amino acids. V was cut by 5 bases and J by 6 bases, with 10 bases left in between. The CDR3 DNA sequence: TGTGCCAGCAGTCCTCAGTTAGCCGGGGAGCTGTTTTTT. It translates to CASSPQLAGELFF.

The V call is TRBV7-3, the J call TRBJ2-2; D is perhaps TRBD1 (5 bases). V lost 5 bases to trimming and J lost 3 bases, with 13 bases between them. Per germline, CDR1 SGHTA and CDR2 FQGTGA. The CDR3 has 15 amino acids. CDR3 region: CASSQGPGYTGELFF. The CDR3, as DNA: TGTGCCAGCAGCCAGGGTCCTGGCTACACCGGGGAGCTGTTTTTT.

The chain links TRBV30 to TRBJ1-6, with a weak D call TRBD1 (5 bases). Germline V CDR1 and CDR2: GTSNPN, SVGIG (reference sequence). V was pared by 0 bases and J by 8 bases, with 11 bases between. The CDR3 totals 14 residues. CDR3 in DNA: TGTGCCTGGAGTGTAGTGTCGGGGGATTCACCCCTCCACTTT. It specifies CAWSVVSGDSPLHF.

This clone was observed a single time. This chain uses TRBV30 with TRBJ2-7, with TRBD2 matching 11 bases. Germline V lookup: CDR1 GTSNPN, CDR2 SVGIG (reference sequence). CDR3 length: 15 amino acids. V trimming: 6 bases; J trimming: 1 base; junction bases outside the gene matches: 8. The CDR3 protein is CACLRLAGFSYEQYF. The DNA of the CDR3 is TGTGCCTGTCTAAGACTAGCGGGGTTTTCCTACGAGCAGTACTTC.

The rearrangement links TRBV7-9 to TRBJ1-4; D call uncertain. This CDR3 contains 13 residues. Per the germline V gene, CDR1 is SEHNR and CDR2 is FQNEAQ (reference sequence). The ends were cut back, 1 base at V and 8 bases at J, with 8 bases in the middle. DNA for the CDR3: TGTGCCAGCAGCTTAGTGTGGGAGGAAAAACTGTTTTTT. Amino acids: CASSLVWEEKLFF. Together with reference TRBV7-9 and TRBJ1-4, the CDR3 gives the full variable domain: DTGVSQNPRHKITKRGQNVTFRCDPISEHNRLYWYRQTLGQGPEFLTYFQNEAQLEKSRLLSDRFSAERPKGSFSTLEIQRTEQGDSAMYLCASSLVWEEKLFFGSGTQLSVL.

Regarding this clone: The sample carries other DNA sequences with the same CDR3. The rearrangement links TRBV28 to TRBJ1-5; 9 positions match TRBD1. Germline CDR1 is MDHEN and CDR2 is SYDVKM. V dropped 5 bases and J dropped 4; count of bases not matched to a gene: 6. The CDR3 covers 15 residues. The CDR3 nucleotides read TGTGCCAGCAGTCGCGGGACAGGGACAAATCAGCCCCAGCATTTT. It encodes CASSRGTGTNQPQHF.

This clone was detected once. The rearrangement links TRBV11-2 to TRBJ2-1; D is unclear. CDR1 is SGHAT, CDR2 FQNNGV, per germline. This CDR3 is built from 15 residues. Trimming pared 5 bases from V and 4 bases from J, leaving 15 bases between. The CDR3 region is CASSPAARRYNEQFF. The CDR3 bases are TGTGCCAGCAGCCCCGCAGCCCGGAGATACAATGAGCAGTTCTTC.

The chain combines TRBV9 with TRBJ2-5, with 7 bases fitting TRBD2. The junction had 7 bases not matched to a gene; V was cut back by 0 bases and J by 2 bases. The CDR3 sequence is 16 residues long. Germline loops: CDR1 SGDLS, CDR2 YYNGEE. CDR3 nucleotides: TGTGCCAGCAGCGTAGCGGGTCGGCGGGAGCAAGAGACCCAGTACTTC. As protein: CASSVAGRREQETQYF. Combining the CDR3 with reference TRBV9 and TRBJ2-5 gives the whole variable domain DSGVTQTPKHLITATGQRVTLRCSPRSGDLSVYWYQQSLDQGLQFLIQYYNGEERAKGNILERFSAQQFPDLHSELNLSSLELGDSALYFCASSVAGRREQETQYFGPGTRLLVL.

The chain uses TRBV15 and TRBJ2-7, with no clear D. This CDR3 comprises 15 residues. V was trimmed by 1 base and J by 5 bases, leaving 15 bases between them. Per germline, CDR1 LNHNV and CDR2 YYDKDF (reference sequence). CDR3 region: CATSRGLQSSNEQYF. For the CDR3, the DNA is TGTGCCACCAGCAGAGGGTTACAGTCCTCGAACGAGCAGTACTTC.

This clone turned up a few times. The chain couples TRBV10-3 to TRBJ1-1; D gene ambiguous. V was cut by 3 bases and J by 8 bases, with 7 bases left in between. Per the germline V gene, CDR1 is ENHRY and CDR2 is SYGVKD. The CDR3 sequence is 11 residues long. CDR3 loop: CAISEAYEAFF. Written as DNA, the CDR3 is TGTGCCATCAGTGAAGCGTACGAAGCTTTCTTT.

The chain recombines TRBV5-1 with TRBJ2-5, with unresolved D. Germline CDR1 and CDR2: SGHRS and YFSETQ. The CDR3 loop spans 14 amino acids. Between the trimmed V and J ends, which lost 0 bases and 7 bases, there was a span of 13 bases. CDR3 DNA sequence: TGCGCCAGCAGCTTGGGGTTCGCTGGTGTGACCCAGTACTTC. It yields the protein CASSLGFAGVTQYF.

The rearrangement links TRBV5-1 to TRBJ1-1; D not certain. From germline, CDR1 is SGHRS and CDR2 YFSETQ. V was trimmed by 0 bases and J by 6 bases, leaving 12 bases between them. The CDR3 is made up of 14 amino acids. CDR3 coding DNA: TGCGCCAGCAGCTTGGCCTCGGGAATTCCTGAAGCTTTCTTT. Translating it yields CASSLASGIPEAFF. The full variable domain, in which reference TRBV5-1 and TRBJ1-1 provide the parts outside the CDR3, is KAGVTQTPRYLIKTRGQQVTLSCSPISGHRSVSWYQQTPGQGLQFLFEYFSETQRNKGNFPGRFSGRQFSNSRSEMNVSTLELGDSALYLCASSLASGIPEAFFGQGTRLTVV.

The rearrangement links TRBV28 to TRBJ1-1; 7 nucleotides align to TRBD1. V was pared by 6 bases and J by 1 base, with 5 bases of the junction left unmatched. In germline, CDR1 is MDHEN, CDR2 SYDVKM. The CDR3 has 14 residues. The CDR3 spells CASRRGDRNTEAFF. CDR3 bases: TGTGCCAGCAGACGAGGGGACAGGAACACTGAAGCTTTCTTT. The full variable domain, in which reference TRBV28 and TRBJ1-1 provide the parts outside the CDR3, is DVKVTQSSRYLVKRTGEKVFLECVQDMDHENMFWYRQDPGLGLRLIYFSYDVKMKEKGDIPEGYSVSREKKERFSLILESASTNQTSMYLCASRRGDRNTEAFFGQGTRLTVV.

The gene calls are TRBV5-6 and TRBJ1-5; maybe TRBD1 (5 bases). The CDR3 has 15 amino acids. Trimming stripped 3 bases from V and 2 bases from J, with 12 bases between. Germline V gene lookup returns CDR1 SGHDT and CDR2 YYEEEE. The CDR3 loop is CASSWWGRGNQPQHF. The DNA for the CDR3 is TGTGCCAGCAGCTGGTGGGGCAGGGGCAATCAGCCCCAGCATTTT.

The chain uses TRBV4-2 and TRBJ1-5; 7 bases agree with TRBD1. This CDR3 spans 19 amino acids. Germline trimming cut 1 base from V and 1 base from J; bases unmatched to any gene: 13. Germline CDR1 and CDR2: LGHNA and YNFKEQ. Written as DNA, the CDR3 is TGTGCCAGCAGCCAAGGAGGATGGGACAGCCTCTACAGCAATCAGCCCCAGCATTTT. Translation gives CASSQGGWDSLYSNQPQHF.

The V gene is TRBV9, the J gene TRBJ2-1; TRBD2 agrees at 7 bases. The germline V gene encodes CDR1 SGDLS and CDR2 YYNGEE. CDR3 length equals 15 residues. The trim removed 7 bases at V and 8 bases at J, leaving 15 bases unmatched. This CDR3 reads CASAAPGTTGDEQFF. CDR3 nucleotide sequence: TGTGCCAGCGCGGCCCCCGGGACTACCGGCGATGAGCAGTTCTTC.

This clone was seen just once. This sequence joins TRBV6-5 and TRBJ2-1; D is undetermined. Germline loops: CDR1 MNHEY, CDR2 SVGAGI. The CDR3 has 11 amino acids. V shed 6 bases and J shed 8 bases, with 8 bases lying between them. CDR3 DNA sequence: TGTGCCAGCAGCCAATTACATGAGCAGTTCTTC. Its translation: CASSQLHEQFF.

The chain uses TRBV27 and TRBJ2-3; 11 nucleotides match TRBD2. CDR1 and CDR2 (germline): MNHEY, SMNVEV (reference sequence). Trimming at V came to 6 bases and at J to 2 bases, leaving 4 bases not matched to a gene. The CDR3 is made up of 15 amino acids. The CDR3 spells CASRLAGGNTDTQYF. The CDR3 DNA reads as TGTGCCAGCAGATTAGCGGGAGGGAACACAGATACGCAGTATTTT.

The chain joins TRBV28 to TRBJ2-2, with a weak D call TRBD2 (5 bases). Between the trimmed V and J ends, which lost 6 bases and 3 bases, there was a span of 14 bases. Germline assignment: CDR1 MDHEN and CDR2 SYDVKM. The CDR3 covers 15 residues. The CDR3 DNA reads TGTGCCAGCAGCCGAGCGACTACCCACACCGGGGAGCTGTTTTTT. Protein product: CASSRATTHTGELFF.

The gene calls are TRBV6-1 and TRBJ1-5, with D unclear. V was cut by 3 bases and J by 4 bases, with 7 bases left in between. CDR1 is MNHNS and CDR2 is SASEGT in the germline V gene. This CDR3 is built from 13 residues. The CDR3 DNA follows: TGTGCCAGCAGTGACGGGCGAAATCAGCCCCAGCATTTT. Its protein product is CASSDGRNQPQHF.

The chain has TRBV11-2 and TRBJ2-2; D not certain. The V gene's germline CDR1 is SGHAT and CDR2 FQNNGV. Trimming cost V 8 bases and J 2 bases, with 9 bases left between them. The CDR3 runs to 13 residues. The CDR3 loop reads CASLSLNTGELFF. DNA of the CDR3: TGTGCCAGCCTTAGTTTAAACACCGGGGAGCTGTTTTTT. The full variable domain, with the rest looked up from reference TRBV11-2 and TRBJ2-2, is EAGVAQSPRYKIIEKRQSVAFWCNPISGHATLYWYQQILGQGPKLLIQFQNNGVVDDSQLPKDRFSAERLKGVDSTLKIQPAKLEDSAVYLCASLSLNTGELFFGEGSRLTVL.

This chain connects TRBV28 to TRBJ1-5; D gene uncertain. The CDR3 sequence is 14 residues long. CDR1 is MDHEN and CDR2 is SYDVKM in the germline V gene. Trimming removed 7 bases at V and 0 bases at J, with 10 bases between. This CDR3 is CASTSQISNQPQHF. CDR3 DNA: TGTGCCAGCACTTCTCAGATTAGCAATCAGCCCCAGCATTTT.

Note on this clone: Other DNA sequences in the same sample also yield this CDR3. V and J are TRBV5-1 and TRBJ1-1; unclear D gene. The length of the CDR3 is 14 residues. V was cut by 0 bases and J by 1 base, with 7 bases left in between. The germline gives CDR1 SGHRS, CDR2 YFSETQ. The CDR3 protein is CASSLEGGNTEAFF. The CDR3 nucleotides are TGCGCCAGCAGCTTGGAGGGCGGGAACACTGAAGCTTTCTTT.

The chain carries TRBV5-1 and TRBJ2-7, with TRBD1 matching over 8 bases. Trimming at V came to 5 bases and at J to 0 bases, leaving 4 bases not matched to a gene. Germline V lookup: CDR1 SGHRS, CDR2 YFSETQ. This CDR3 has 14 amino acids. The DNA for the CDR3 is TGCGCCAGCAGAGTGACAGGGGACTCCTACGAGCAGTACTTC. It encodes CASRVTGDSYEQYF.

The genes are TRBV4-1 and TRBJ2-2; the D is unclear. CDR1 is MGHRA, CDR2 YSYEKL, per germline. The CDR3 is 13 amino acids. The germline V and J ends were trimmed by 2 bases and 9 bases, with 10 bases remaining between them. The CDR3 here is CASSQLVNRELFF. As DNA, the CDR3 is TGCGCCAGCAGCCAACTAGTAAACAGGGAGCTGTTTTTT.